This T cell receptor beta chain was sequenced in a study of follicular helper T cells after annual influenza vaccination. In germline, CDR1 is SGHRS, CDR2 YFSETQ. Trimming cost V 5 bases and J 2 bases; bases outside gene matches: 6. This CDR3 has 15 residues. Noted time point: 2014-2015 season, pre-vaccination. Cells are cTfh (non-naive CD4+CXCR5+PD-1+), split by ICOS and CD38 into double-positive or double-negative. TCRdb keeps only in-frame clones here, not all; method: immunoSEQ multiplex PCR. The table has fewer than 30,000 clones, around 80% seen once. The origin of this receptor is an adult who received the influenza vaccine. V gene TRBV5-1 combines with J gene TRBJ2-7; 11 nucleotides line up with TRBD2. Sequences were derived from CXCR5+ CD38- circulating T follicular helper cells from blood, sampled on the day of influenza vaccination. Subset described: circulating Tfh, non-naive CD4+CXCR5+PD-1+ (ICOS+CD38+ or ICOS-CD38-). CDR3 protein: CASRQGTSGTYEQYF. Here the CDR3 DNA reads TGCGCCAGCAGACAAGGGACTAGCGGTACCTACGAGCAGTACTTC.